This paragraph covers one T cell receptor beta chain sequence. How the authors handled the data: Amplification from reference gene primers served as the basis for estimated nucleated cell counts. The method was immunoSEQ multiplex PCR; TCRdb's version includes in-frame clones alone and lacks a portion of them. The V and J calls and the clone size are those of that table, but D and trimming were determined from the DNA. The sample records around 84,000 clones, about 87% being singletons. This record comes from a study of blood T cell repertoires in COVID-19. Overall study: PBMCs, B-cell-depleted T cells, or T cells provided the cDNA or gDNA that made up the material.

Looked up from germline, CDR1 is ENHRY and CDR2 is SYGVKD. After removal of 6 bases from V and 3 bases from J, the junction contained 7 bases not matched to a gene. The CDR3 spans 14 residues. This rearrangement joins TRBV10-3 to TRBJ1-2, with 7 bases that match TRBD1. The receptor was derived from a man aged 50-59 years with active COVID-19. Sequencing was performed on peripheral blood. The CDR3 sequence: CAIREGTVDYGYTF. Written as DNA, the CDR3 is TGTGCCATCAGAGAAGGGACAGTCGACTATGGCTACACCTTC.